Listed here are 32 T cell receptor beta chains from one sample, sequenced in a study of CD8+ T cells in alopecia areata. Reverse transcribed after extraction, RNA yielded cDNA as the sequencing template. The protocol was immunoSEQ multiplex PCR, while the TCRdb copy is restricted to in-frame clones and leaves out a portion. The sample has some 180,000 clones, 51% seen once. As to treatment: oral pan-JAK inhibitor, 5-10 mg twice daily. Sequencing was performed on CD8+ T cells sorted from blood, taken around week 52, from a patient treated with tofacitinib. These receptor sequences come from a human donor with alopecia areata.

The rearrangement joins TRBV4-1 to TRBJ2-3, with a possible D match to TRBD1 (5 bases). V gave up 3 bases and J gave up 0 bases, with 10 bases separating them. Per the germline V gene, CDR1 is MGHRA and CDR2 is YSYEKL. The CDR3 runs to 15 residues. The CDR3 nucleotides are TGCGCCAGCAGCCAGCTTAGGGGTAGCACAGATACGCAGTATTTT. It translates to CASSQLRGSTDTQYF.

The chain couples TRBV30 to TRBJ2-2; TRBD2 might be the D (6 bases). The CDR3 is 14 residues long. Germline values: CDR1 GTSNPN, CDR2 SVGIG (reference sequence). Deletions cut 2 bases from V and 3 bases from J, with 10 bases between. The CDR3 is CAWSRLGDTGELFF. Here the CDR3 DNA reads TGTGCCTGGAGTAGACTAGGGGACACCGGGGAGCTGTTTTTT.

This clone was picked up a small number of times. The chain links TRBV6-5 to TRBJ1-1; D remains ambiguous. Deletions cut 6 bases from V and 3 bases from J, with 11 bases between. In germline, CDR1 is MNHEY, CDR2 SVGAGI. The CDR3 totals 13 residues. The CDR3 sequence is CASSHPLDTEAFF. The DNA for the CDR3 is TGTGCCAGCAGCCACCCTCTAGACACTGAAGCTTTCTTT.

This clone turned up a few times. The chain couples TRBV15 to TRBJ1-2; tentative D call: TRBD1 (5 bases). The CDR3 consists of 16 residues. The V and J ends lost 0 bases and 3 bases respectively, with 14 bases between them. Per the germline V gene, CDR1 is LNHNV and CDR2 is YYDKDF (reference sequence). The CDR3 DNA reads TGTGCCACCAGCAGAGATCAGGGTTGGGATGACTATGGCTACACCTTC. Protein: CATSRDQGWDDYGYTF.

This chain uses TRBV14 with TRBJ2-3; no firm D call. The CDR3 sequence is 18 residues long. Trimming removed 0 bases at V and 0 bases at J, with 16 bases between. CDR1 and CDR2 (germline): SGHDN, FVKESK. Here the CDR3 DNA reads TGTGCCAGCAGCCAAGATCTGCCCACGGGCGGTAGCACAGATACGCAGTATTTT. It translates to CASSQDLPTGGSTDTQYF.

This chain links TRBV11-2 with TRBJ2-7, with D unclear. The V end lost 5 bases, the J end lost 6 bases, and 11 bases lay between the germline ends. Per the germline V gene, CDR1 is SGHAT and CDR2 is FQNNGV. The CDR3 is made up of 12 amino acids. The CDR3 here is CASSPDWIEQYF. The CDR3 bases are TGTGCCAGCAGCCCAGACTGGATCGAGCAGTACTTC.

V and J are TRBV7-9 and TRBJ2-7, with D hard to call. The V end lost 5 bases, the J end lost 3 bases, and 14 bases lay between the germline ends. CDR1 SEHNR and CDR2 FQNEAQ come from the germline V gene (reference sequence). This CDR3 is built from 14 residues. The CDR3 is CASSPWDLGYEQYF. The CDR3, as DNA: TGTGCCAGCAGCCCCTGGGATTTGGGCTACGAGCAGTACTTC.

This clone was seen a handful of times. This chain links TRBV5-1 with TRBJ1-1; TRBD1 might be the D (6 bases). The CDR3 runs to 14 residues. Germline V gives CDR1 SGHRS, CDR2 YFSETQ. With 0 bases removed from V and 5 bases from J, the gap between germline ends came to 11 bases. CDR3 amino acids: CASSLARGQTEAFF. CDR3 in DNA: TGCGCCAGCAGCTTGGCCAGGGGTCAGACTGAAGCTTTCTTT. Full variable domain (missing parts from reference TRBV5-1 and TRBJ1-1): KAGVTQTPRYLIKTRGQQVTLSCSPISGHRSVSWYQQTPGQGLQFLFEYFSETQRNKGNFPGRFSGRQFSNSRSEMNVSTLELGDSALYLCASSLARGQTEAFFGQGTRLTVV.

This chain connects TRBV5-1 to TRBJ2-3; TRBD2 might be the D (7 bases). The CDR3 sequence is 15 residues long. Germline V gives CDR1 SGHRS, CDR2 YFSETQ. Trimming took 1 base from V and 0 from J, leaving 9 bases between them. The CDR3 region has the DNA TGCGCCAGCAGCTTGCGGGGGGCAAGCACAGATACGCAGTATTTT. Protein sequence: CASSLRGASTDTQYF.

The V gene is TRBV27, the J gene TRBJ2-4, with 7 bases lining up with TRBD1. The CDR3 extends over 16 amino acids. V was pared by 7 bases and J by 3 bases, with 12 bases of the junction left unmatched. Per germline, CDR1 MNHEY and CDR2 SMNVEV (reference sequence). The CDR3 DNA sequence: TGTGCCAGCACCCCCCTACAGGGGTCTGTCAAAAACATTCAGTACTTC. Translating it yields CASTPLQGSVKNIQYF.

The chain joins TRBV29-1 to TRBJ1-3; the D is unclear. CDR1 is SQVTM and CDR2 is ANQGSEA in the germline V gene. CDR3 length equals 13 residues. The ends were cut back, 7 bases at V and 0 bases at J, with 10 bases in the middle. CDR3 sequence reads: CSAERDSGNTIYF. CDR3 DNA sequence: TGCAGCGCCGAACGAGACTCTGGAAACACCATATATTTT.

The rearrangement uses TRBV4-1 and TRBJ1-5; 7 nucleotides align to TRBD1. Germline CDR1 reads MGHRA; CDR2 reads YSYEKL. CDR3 length: 15 residues. V was clipped by 4 bases and J by 2 bases; unmatched bases: 5. CDR3 in DNA: TGCGCCAGCAGCCTCCGAGGACAGGGCAATCAGCCCCAGCATTTT. The encoded protein is CASSLRGQGNQPQHF.

The chain is built from TRBV6-1 and TRBJ2-1, with 11 positions matching TRBD2. This CDR3 comprises 15 residues. CDR1 and CDR2 (germline): MNHNS, SASEGT. V dropped 1 base and J dropped 4; count of bases not matched to a gene: 0. The CDR3 nucleotides are TGTGCCAGCAGTGAAGTAGCGGGGGGGTACAATGAGCAGTTCTTC. Protein: CASSEVAGGYNEQFF.

This chain joins TRBV4-1 and TRBJ1-1, with D tentatively TRBD1 (6 bases). Trimming stripped 2 bases from V and 1 base from J, with 11 bases between. CDR3 length equals 15 residues. From germline, CDR1 is MGHRA and CDR2 YSYEKL. Here the CDR3 reads CASSQRGAGNTEAFF. CDR3 DNA: TGCGCCAGCAGCCAAAGGGGGGCGGGGAACACTGAAGCTTTCTTT.

The chain uses TRBV11-2 and TRBJ2-7, with no clear D. Looked up from germline, CDR1 is SGHAT and CDR2 is FQNNGV. This CDR3 spans 14 amino acids. Trimming took 7 bases from V and 1 from J, leaving 14 bases between them. CDR3 region: CASTPTARSYEQYF. CDR3 DNA: TGTGCCAGCACCCCCACGGCTCGGTCCTACGAGCAGTACTTC.

As to this clone: The sample contains more than one DNA sequence encoding this CDR3. The V and J genes are TRBV9 and TRBJ1-2, with a weak D call TRBD1 (5 bases). Trimming left V 0 bases short and J 3 bases short, with 12 bases between. The CDR3 contains 15 residues. Germline V lookup: CDR1 SGDLS, CDR2 YYNGEE. DNA of the CDR3: TGTGCCAGCAGCGTAGCGAGGGACCGAGACTATGGCTACACCTTC. This encodes CASSVARDRDYGYTF.

The chain couples TRBV9 to TRBJ2-2; possibly TRBD2 for D (5 bases). Trimming shortened V by 0 bases and J by 4 bases, and 13 bases separated the two germline ends. CDR3 size: 16 residues. The germline V gene encodes CDR1 SGDLS and CDR2 YYNGEE. CDR3 region: CASSVAPGDSTGELFF. The DNA of the CDR3 is TGTGCCAGCAGCGTAGCTCCCGGGGATTCCACCGGGGAGCTGTTTTTT.

J is TRBJ2-6 and V is TRBV6-1; D is unclear. V lost 6 bases to trimming and J lost 4 bases, with 13 bases between them. There are 15 residues in the CDR3. The germline gives CDR1 MNHNS, CDR2 SASEGT. The CDR3 bases are TGTGCCAGCAGCTCCCGGCTCTCCGGGGCCAACGTCCTGACTTTC. It yields the protein CASSSRLSGANVLTF.

The rearrangement joins TRBV27 to TRBJ2-7, with 7 bases that match TRBD2. V lost 6 bases, J lost 3 bases, and 14 bases stayed unmatched. CDR3 length equals 16 residues. CDR1 is MNHEY, CDR2 SMNVEV, per germline (reference sequence). CDR3 protein: CASSPHGGGEDYEQYF. Here the CDR3 DNA reads TGTGCCAGCAGCCCACATGGGGGGGGAGAGGACTACGAGCAGTACTTC.

This clone was detected only a few times. The chain uses TRBV4-3 and TRBJ2-5; D is ambiguous. V was pared by 0 bases and J by 5 bases, with 10 bases between. Germline V gene lookup returns CDR1 LGHNA and CDR2 YSLEER. The CDR3 runs 14 residues. The CDR3 is CASSQDLPEETQYF. The CDR3 DNA is TGCGCCAGCAGCCAAGATTTGCCAGAGGAGACCCAGTACTTC.

The chain recombines TRBV30 with TRBJ2-7; no firm D call. The CDR3 extends over 13 amino acids. The V gene's germline CDR1 is GTSNPN and CDR2 SVGIG (reference sequence). V lost 1 base, J lost 2 bases, and 9 bases lay in between. The DNA for the CDR3 is TGTGCCTGGAGTGAGTCAGGACCCTACGAGCAGTACTTC. Translated: CAWSESGPYEQYF.

The sample holds a few counts of this clone. This rearrangement joins TRBV5-1 to TRBJ2-5; the match to TRBD1 covers 10 bases. The V segment lost 4 bases and the J segment 3 bases; nucleotides outside the gene matches: 6. This CDR3 has 15 amino acids. Germline loops: CDR1 SGHRS, CDR2 YFSETQ. This CDR3 reads CASSPDRGRKETQYF. Here the CDR3 DNA reads TGCGCCAGCAGCCCTGACAGGGGGCGGAAAGAGACCCAGTACTTC.

This clone occurred a few times. This chain uses TRBV7-9 with TRBJ2-3, with a tentative D call TRBD2 (5 bases). CDR3 length equals 16 residues. Trimming stripped 1 base from V and 5 bases from J, with 16 bases between. Germline V gene lookup returns CDR1 SEHNR and CDR2 FQNEAQ (reference sequence). The CDR3 DNA reads TGTGCCAGCAGCTTAGATACCGGCGGGCTGGGAGATACGCAGTATTTT. This codes for CASSLDTGGLGDTQYF.

The chain carries TRBV15 and TRBJ1-5; D perhaps matches TRBD1 (5 bases). CDR1 and CDR2 from the germline V gene are LNHNV and YYDKDF (reference sequence). The V gene lost 4 bases and the J gene lost 3 bases, with 10 bases spanning the gap. The CDR3 loop spans 14 amino acids. CDR3 amino acids: CATSKGINNQPQHF. In DNA, the CDR3 is TGTGCCACCAGCAAGGGGATTAACAATCAGCCCCAGCATTTT. Full variable domain (outside the CDR3, taken from reference TRBV15 and TRBJ1-5): DAMVIQNPRYQVTQFGKPVTLSCSQTLNHNVMYWYQQKSSQAPKLLFHYYDKDFNNEADTPDNFQSRRPNTSFCFLDIRSPGLGDTAMYLCATSKGINNQPQHFGDGTRLSIL.

The chain carries TRBV19 and TRBJ2-7; the D gene is possibly TRBD2 (6 bases). Germline lookup yields CDR1 LNHDA and CDR2 SQIVND (reference sequence). Trimming took off 5 bases at V and 4 bases at J, with 12 bases between the two ends. The CDR3 extends over 13 amino acids. The DNA of the CDR3 is TGTGCCAGTAGTCCCCACGGGGGTTACGAGCAGTACTTC. This codes for CASSPHGGYEQYF.

Points on this clone: Other DNA variants within this sample encode the same CDR3. The chain employs TRBV13 and TRBJ2-1; 8 nucleotides match TRBD1. The V gene's germline CDR1 is PRHDT and CDR2 FYEKMQ (reference sequence). This CDR3 is 13 amino acids long. The J segment lost 6 bases and the V segment lost 5 bases, leaving 3 bases of the junction unmatched. DNA for the CDR3: TGTGCCAGCAGCCTCGGACAGGGCAATGAGCAGTTCTTC. It specifies CASSLGQGNEQFF.

The V call is TRBV19, the J call TRBJ1-5; D unclear. The CDR3 sequence is 13 residues long. The V end was cut by 3 bases, the J end by 5 bases, with 8 bases between. Germline loops: CDR1 LNHDA, CDR2 SQIVND (reference sequence). CDR3 DNA sequence: TGTGCCAGTAGTATTGGCAGCTATCAGCCCCAGCATTTT. Protein product: CASSIGSYQPQHF. The entire variable domain, with the rest obtained from reference TRBV19 and TRBJ1-5, is as follows: DGGITQSPKYLFRKEGQNVTLSCEQNLNHDAMYWYRQDPGQGLRLIYYSQIVNDFQKGDIAEGYSVSREKKESFPLTVTSAQKNPTAFYLCASSIGSYQPQHFGDGTRLSIL.

This clone has more than one count but fewer than ten. The J gene is TRBJ2-1, the V gene TRBV4-1, with 7 positions matching TRBD2. Unmatched junction bases numbered 4, after V lost 7 bases and J lost 1 base. Germline V gives CDR1 MGHRA, CDR2 YSYEKL. The CDR3 spans 14 residues. Written as DNA, the CDR3 is TGCGCCAGCACCAGGGAGGGTTCCTACAATGAGCAGTTCTTC. Translating it yields CASTREGSYNEQFF.

V gene TRBV29-1 combines with J gene TRBJ1-1; TRBD1 matches 9 bases. This CDR3 contains 14 residues. Germline-derived CDR1 and CDR2 are SQVTM and ANQGSEA. Trimming cost V 6 bases and J 3 bases; bases outside gene matches: 8. CDR3 sequence (DNA): TGCAGCGTCCACAAAACAGGGGGCGACACTGAAGCTTTCTTT. This codes for CSVHKTGGDTEAFF.

This sequence joins TRBV9 and TRBJ1-6, with TRBD1 identical over 7 bases. The length of the CDR3 is 14 residues. V trimming: 4 bases; J trimming: 10 bases; junction bases outside the gene matches: 8. Germline loops: CDR1 SGDLS, CDR2 YYNGEE. CDR3 sequence reads: CASSFGDSPSPLHF. As DNA, the CDR3 is TGTGCCAGCAGCTTCGGGGACAGTCCCTCACCCCTCCACTTT.

This clone was detected a few times. The chain employs TRBV6-1 and TRBJ2-7; D is unresolved. The V gene's germline CDR1 is MNHNS and CDR2 SASEGT. The CDR3 runs to 14 residues. The V end was cut by 3 bases, the J end by 5 bases, with 14 bases between. The CDR3 sequence: CASSDYLPGHEQYF. The CDR3, as DNA: TGTGCCAGCAGTGATTACCTTCCTGGGCACGAGCAGTACTTC.

V is TRBV6-5 and J is TRBJ1-5; D gene ambiguous. The germline V and J ends were trimmed by 2 bases and 3 bases, with 11 bases remaining between them. The CDR3 is made up of 15 amino acids. Germline CDR1 and CDR2: MNHEY and SVGAGI. CDR3 sequence reads: CASSYGQTPNQPQHF. In nucleotides, the CDR3 is TGTGCCAGCAGTTACGGCCAGACACCCAATCAGCCCCAGCATTTT.